This paragraph covers one T cell receptor (beta chain) sequence. The antigen is not known. Produced via immunoSEQ multiplex PCR; TCRdb's table is partial and in-frame only. Seen here are about 100,000 clones, around 93% observed once, and the top ten hold 0.5% to 0.65%. This entry is derived from a study of OX40 agonist ivuxolimab in advanced cancers. CDR1 SGHNT and CDR2 YENEEA come from the germline V gene. There are 17 residues in the CDR3. V lost 0 bases and J lost 2; bases outside the gene matches: 5. Findings and limits, study-wide: At 0.1 to 3.0 mg/kg and by week 6, CD4+ and CD8+ T cells in the blood had expanded clonally.

The sequence was collected from an adult with an advanced solid tumor such as melanoma, head and neck, liver or kidney cancer. V usage is TRBV11-3 and J usage is TRBJ2-7; 12 positions agree with TRBD2. This specimen was CD4+ or CD8+ T cells sorted from blood, taken in a trial of the OX40 agonist ivuxolimab. The CDR3 DNA is TGTGCCAGCAGCTTAGATGCGACTAGCGGGAGACCCTACGAGCAGTACTTC. Residues: CASSLDATSGRPYEQYF.